This T cell receptor (beta chain) was sequenced during a study of cytomegalovirus exposure and HLA in healthy donors. Notes on the study in general: Whilst most TCR sequences proved rare, a subset of public TCRs occurred across many donors. High sensitivity and specificity were reportedly achieved when the classifier diagnosed cytomegalovirus status.

Profiled with immunoSEQ multiplex PCR; TCRdb holds only in-frame clones, not every one. The data show 70,000 to 80,000 clones, 94% seen once. Remarks on this clone: Its specificity is not known.

The material sequenced was PBMCs. The sequence was obtained from a woman aged 18-35 years in good health and CMV-seropositive.

CDR3: CASSKGGTDTQYF. CDR3 DNA sequence: TGTGCCAGCAGCAAAGGAGGCACAGATACGCAGTATTTT. The chain uses TRBV21-1 and TRBJ2-3; the D call of TRBD2 is as the table states it, not checked on the DNA. TRBV21-1 is tagged as a pseudogene. The CDR3 consists of 13 residues.